The sequence of this T cell receptor beta chain was determined in a study of shared clonotypes between healthy human individuals. Study information: Those who served as donors were a couple of women and a few men between the ages of 18 and 49.

Findings of the study overall: A reduction in generation probabilities was seen for non-shared clonotypes relative to those shared by all four donors.

For this clone: As yet, its antigen is unknown.

The method was immunoSEQ multiplex PCR; TCRdb's version includes in-frame clones alone and lacks a portion of them. The table lists roughly 640,000 clones, around 97% of them singletons. CDR1 is MNHNS and CDR2 is SASEGT in the germline V gene. This CDR3 is built from 15 residues. The ends were cut back, 2 bases at V and 4 bases at J, with 15 bases in the middle. The specimen sequenced was naive CD4+ T cells sorted from blood. Subset meaning: CD45RA+ positively selected. The chain carries TRBV6-1 and TRBJ2-7; tentatively, D is TRBD2 (5 bases). The receptor's source is a woman under 40 in good health. The CDR3 protein is CASSEYALRGYEQYF. The CDR3 bases are TGTGCCAGCAGTGAATATGCCCTTCGGGGATACGAGCAGTACTTC.